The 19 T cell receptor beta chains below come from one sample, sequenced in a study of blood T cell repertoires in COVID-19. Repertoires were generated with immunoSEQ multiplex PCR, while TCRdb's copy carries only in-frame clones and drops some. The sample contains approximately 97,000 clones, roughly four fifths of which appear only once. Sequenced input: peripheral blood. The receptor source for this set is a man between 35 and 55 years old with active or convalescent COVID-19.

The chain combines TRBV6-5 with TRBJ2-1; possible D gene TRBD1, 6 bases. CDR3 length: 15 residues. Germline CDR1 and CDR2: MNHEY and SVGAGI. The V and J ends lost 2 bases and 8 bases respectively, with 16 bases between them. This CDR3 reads CASSYRGQDSDEQFF. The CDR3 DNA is TGTGCCAGCAGTTACCGGGGCCAGGACAGCGATGAGCAGTTCTTC.

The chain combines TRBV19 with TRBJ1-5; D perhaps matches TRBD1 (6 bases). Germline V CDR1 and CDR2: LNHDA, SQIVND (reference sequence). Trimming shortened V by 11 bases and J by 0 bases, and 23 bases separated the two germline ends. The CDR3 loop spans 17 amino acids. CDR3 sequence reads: CACPYIEGDPSNQPQHF. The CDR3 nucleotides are TGTGCCTGCCCATACATCGAGGGGGACCCTAGCAATCAGCCCCAGCATTTT.

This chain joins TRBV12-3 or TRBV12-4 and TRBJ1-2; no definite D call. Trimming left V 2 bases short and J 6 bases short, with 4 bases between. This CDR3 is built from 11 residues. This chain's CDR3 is CASSLRDGYTF. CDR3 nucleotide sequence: TGTGCCAGCAGTTTACGAGATGGCTACACCTTC.

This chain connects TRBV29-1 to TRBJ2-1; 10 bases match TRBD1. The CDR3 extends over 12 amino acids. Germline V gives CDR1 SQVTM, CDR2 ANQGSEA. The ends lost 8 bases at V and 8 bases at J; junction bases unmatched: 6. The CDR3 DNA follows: TGCAGCTTCCGACAGGGGGCTCATGAGCAGTTCTTC. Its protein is CSFRQGAHEQFF.

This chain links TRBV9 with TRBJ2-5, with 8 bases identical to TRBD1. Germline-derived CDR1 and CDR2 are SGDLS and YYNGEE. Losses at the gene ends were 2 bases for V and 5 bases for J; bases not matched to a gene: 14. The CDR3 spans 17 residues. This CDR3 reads CASSVGQGLSPRETQYF. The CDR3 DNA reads TGTGCCAGCAGCGTCGGACAGGGATTATCCCCCAGGGAGACCCAGTACTTC.

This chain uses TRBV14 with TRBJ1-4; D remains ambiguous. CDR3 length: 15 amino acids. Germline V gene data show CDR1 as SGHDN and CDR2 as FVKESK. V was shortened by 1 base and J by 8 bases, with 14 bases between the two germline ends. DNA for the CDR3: TGTGCCAGCAGCCAAGTTTTGGGCGGGATAGAAAAACTGTTTTTT. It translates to CASSQVLGGIEKLFF.

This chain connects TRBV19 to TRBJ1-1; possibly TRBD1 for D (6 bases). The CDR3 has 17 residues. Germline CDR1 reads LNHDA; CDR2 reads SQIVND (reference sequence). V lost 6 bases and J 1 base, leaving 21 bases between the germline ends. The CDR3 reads CASSPTVVGRGNTEAFF. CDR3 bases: TGTGCCAGTAGCCCAACGGTAGTGGGCAGGGGGAACACTGAAGCTTTCTTT.

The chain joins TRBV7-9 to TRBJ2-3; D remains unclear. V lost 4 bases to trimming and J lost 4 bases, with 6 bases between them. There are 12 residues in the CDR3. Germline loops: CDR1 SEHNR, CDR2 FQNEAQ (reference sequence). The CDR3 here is CASSSTADTQYF. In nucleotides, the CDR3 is TGTGCCAGCAGCTCGACTGCAGATACGCAGTATTTT.

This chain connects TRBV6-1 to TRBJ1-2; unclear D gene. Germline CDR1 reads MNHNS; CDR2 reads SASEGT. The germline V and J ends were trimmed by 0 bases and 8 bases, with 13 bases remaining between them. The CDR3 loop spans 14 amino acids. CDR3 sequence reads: CASSEAVQLPGYTF. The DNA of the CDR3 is TGTGCCAGCAGTGAAGCGGTACAGCTCCCAGGCTACACCTTC.

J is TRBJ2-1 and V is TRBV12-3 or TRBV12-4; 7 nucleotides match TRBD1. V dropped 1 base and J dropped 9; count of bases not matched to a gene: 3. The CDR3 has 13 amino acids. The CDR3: CASSLEGAGEQFF. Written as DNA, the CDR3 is TGTGCCAGCAGTTTAGAGGGGGCGGGTGAGCAGTTCTTC.

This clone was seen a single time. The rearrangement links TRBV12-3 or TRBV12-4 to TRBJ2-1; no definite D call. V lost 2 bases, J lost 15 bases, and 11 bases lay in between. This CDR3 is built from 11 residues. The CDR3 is CASSLLGLGFF. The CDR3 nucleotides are TGTGCCAGCAGTTTACTGGGCCTCGGGTTCTTC.

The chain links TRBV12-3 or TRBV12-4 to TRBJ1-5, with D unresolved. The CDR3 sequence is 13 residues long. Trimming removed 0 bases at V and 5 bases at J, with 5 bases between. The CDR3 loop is CASSLASDQPQHF. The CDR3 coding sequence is TGTGCCAGCAGTTTAGCGTCCGATCAGCCCCAGCATTTT.

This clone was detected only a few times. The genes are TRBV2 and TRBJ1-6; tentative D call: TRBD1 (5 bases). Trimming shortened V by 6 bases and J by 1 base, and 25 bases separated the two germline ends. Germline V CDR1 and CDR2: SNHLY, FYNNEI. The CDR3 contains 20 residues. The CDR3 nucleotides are TGTGCCAGCAGGGCGAAAGGTCATCAGGGTCTCGGGTCCTATAATTCACCCCTCCACTTT. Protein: CASRAKGHQGLGSYNSPLHF.

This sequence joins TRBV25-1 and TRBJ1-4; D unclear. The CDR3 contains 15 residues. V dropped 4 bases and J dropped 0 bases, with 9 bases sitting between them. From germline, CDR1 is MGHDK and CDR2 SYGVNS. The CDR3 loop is CASSAVGATNEKLFF. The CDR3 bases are TGTGCCAGCAGTGCAGTTGGAGCAACTAATGAAAAACTGTTTTTT.

The CDR3 here is CASSPGQGAYEQYF. The CDR3 DNA follows: TGTGCCAGCAGCCCCGGACAGGGGGCGTACGAGCAGTACTTC. This rearrangement joins TRBV7-2 to TRBJ2-7; 11 bases agree with TRBD1. Germline V lookup: CDR1 SGHTA, CDR2 FQGNSA. The CDR3 length is 14 residues. Trimming cost V 5 bases and J 4 bases; bases outside gene matches: 4.

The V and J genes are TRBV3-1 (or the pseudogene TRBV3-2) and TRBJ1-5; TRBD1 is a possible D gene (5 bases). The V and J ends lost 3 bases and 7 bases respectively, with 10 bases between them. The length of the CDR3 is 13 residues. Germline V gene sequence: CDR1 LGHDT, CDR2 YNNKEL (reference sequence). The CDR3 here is CASSQGGGQPQHF. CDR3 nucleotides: TGTGCCAGCAGCCAGGGGGGGGGACAGCCCCAGCATTTT.

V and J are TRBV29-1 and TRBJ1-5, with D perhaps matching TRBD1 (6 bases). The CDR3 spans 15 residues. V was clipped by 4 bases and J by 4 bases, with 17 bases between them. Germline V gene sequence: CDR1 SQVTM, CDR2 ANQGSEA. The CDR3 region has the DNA TGCAGCGTTGTAATTCATGGGGGCCCAAATCAGCCCCAGCATTTT. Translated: CSVVIHGGPNQPQHF.

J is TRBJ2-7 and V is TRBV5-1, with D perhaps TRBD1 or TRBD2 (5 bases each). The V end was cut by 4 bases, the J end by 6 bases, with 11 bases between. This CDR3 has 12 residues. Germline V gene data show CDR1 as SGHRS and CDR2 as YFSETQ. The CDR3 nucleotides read TGCGCCAGCAGCCTGGGGGTAGCCGAGCAGTACTTC. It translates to CASSLGVAEQYF.

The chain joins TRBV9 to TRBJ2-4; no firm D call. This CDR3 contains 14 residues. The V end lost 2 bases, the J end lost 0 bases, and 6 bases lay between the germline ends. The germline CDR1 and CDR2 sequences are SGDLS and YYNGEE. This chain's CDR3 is CASSVSVAKNIQYF. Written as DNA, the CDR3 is TGTGCCAGCAGCGTCTCGGTAGCCAAAAACATTCAGTACTTC.